These 24 T cell receptor beta chains were all obtained from the same sample, sequenced in a study of CD8 T cells in Susac syndrome. It was with random hexamers that roughly 0.45 to 1 ug RNA was reverse transcribed. Using its own MiXCR run on the immunoSEQ multiplex PCR reads, TCRdb lists one record per CDR3 protein. Of 90,000 to 150,000 distinct CDR3 sequences listed, less than 95% were seen once; the top ten hold approximately 0.12%. The material sequenced was CD8+ T cells from PBMCs. These receptors came from a human donor in good health.

The genes are TRBV29-1 and TRBJ1-2; 7 bases agree with TRBD1. V was pared by 4 bases and J by 9 bases, with 23 bases of the junction left unmatched. CDR3 length equals 17 residues. The germline V gene encodes CDR1 SQVTM and CDR2 ANQGSEA. The CDR3 is CSVGPLRQGIRSMSYTF. The DNA of the CDR3 is TGCAGCGTTGGGCCCCTGCGACAGGGAATCAGGTCTATGAGCTACACCTTC.

This chain connects TRBV2 to TRBJ1-2; possible D gene TRBD1, 5 bases. V was cut by 3 bases and J by 8 bases, with 13 bases left in between. This CDR3 is built from 13 residues. The germline V gene has CDR1 SNHLY and CDR2 FYNNEI. The CDR3, as DNA: TGTGCCAGCAGTGACGCAGGGAGATCCGGCTACACCTTC. It codes for CASSDAGRSGYTF.

The chain links TRBV6-5 to TRBJ1-2; no definite D call. Germline V gene data show CDR1 as MNHEY and CDR2 as SVGAGI. Trimming took 6 bases from V and 5 from J, leaving 16 bases between them. The CDR3 runs to 14 residues. The CDR3 reads CASRDDTGPYGYTF. DNA of the CDR3: TGTGCCAGCAGAGACGACACTGGACCGTATGGCTACACCTTC.

The chain carries TRBV12-3 or TRBV12-4 and TRBJ2-2; possible D gene TRBD1, 5 bases. There are 15 residues in the CDR3. V was trimmed by 1 base and J by 1 base, leaving 7 bases between them. Written as DNA, the CDR3 is TGTGCCAGCAGTTTAGTAACAGGGAACACCGGGGAGCTGTTTTTT. Amino acids: CASSLVTGNTGELFF.

The chain recombines TRBV11-2 with TRBJ2-5; the D call may be TRBD1 or TRBD2 (5 bases each). V was trimmed by 2 bases and J by 9 bases, leaving 22 bases between them. CDR3 length: 16 residues. Germline V gene sequence: CDR1 SGHAT, CDR2 FQNNGV. CDR3 DNA: TGTGCCAGCAGCTTAAGTCGAGGGGCCAGTATCAGGGCCCAGTACTTC. Translation gives CASSLSRGASIRAQYF.

The chain has TRBV29-1 and TRBJ2-3, with D maybe TRBD2 (5 bases). This CDR3 is 15 amino acids long. Germline V gives CDR1 SQVTM, CDR2 ANQGSEA. V lost 1 base and J 1 base, leaving 12 bases between the germline ends. The CDR3 region has the DNA TGCAGCGTTGAAGGGAGGTGGGGAGGCACAGATACGCAGTATTTT. It encodes CSVEGRWGGTDTQYF.

The rearrangement joins TRBV7-2 to TRBJ2-7, with D hard to call. Germline assignment: CDR1 SGHTA and CDR2 FQGNSA. The CDR3 is 15 amino acids. V dropped 7 bases and J dropped 0 bases, with 16 bases sitting between them. The CDR3 sequence: CASTIDTRSSYEQYF. Here the CDR3 DNA reads TGTGCCAGCACCATTGACACGCGGAGCTCCTACGAGCAGTACTTC.

The chain recombines TRBV6-1 with TRBJ2-7, with 10 bases identical to TRBD2. The CDR3 length is 16 residues. The germline V gene has CDR1 MNHNS and CDR2 SASEGT. The J segment lost 5 bases and the V segment lost 1 base, leaving 8 bases of the junction unmatched. CDR3 DNA sequence: TGTGCCAGCAGTGAAGGGGGTCTAGCGGGAGTGGACGAGCAGTACTTC. This codes for CASSEGGLAGVDEQYF.

This chain connects TRBV7-8 to TRBJ2-2; D is possibly TRBD1 (5 bases). Germline V CDR1 and CDR2: SGHVS, FQNEAQ. V dropped 5 bases and J dropped 8 bases, with 9 bases sitting between them. The CDR3 runs to 12 residues. CDR3 loop: CASSQQAGELFF. CDR3 DNA sequence: TGTGCCAGCAGCCAACAGGCTGGGGAGCTGTTTTTT.

This chain uses TRBV5-1 with TRBJ1-5; D unresolved. Germline V gene sequence: CDR1 SGHRS, CDR2 YFSETQ. The CDR3 runs to 13 residues. Trimming removed 0 bases at V and 8 bases at J, with 9 bases between. This chain's CDR3 is CASSLGAKEPQHF. In DNA form, the CDR3 reads TGCGCCAGCAGCTTGGGTGCGAAAGAGCCCCAGCATTTT.

This chain connects TRBV6-2 or TRBV6-3 to TRBJ1-1; 7 positions agree with TRBD1. This CDR3 has 16 residues. The V gene end was trimmed by 4 bases and the J gene end by 1 base; junction bases not matched to a gene: 9. CDR1 is MNHEY and CDR2 is SVGEGT in the germline V gene. The CDR3 bases are TGTGCCAGCAGTTCGCACCGGGACAGAGGGAACACTGAAGCTTTCTTT. This encodes CASSSHRDRGNTEAFF.

This clonotype appeared a single time. The rearrangement uses TRBV5-4 and TRBJ2-3; a weak D match, TRBD2 (5 bases). V dropped 2 bases and J dropped 2 bases, with 6 bases sitting between them. The CDR3 length is 13 residues. Germline V gene lookup returns CDR1 SGHNT and CDR2 YYREEE (reference sequence). The DNA of the CDR3 is TGTGCCAGCAGCTTCCGGGACACAGATACGCAGTATTTT. It is translated as CASSFRDTDTQYF.

This chain joins TRBV6-6 and TRBJ2-6, with TRBD1 as a possible D gene (5 bases). The germline CDR1 and CDR2 sequences are MNHNY and SVGAGI (reference sequence). Trimming pared 2 bases from V and 2 bases from J, leaving 10 bases between. This CDR3 is 16 amino acids long. CDR3 sequence (DNA): TGTGCCAGCAGTTACCCGGGCAGGGCTGGGGCCAACGTCCTGACTTTC. Translating it yields CASSYPGRAGANVLTF.

The chain employs TRBV28 and TRBJ2-7, with D hard to call. This CDR3 region has 13 residues. V shed 3 bases and J shed 2 bases, with 8 bases lying between them. Germline loops: CDR1 MDHEN, CDR2 SYDVKM. CDR3 bases: TGTGCCAGCAGTTTCCACAGTCCCTACGAGCAGTACTTC. Protein: CASSFHSPYEQYF.

V gene TRBV20-1 combines with J gene TRBJ2-1; 12 nucleotides agree with TRBD2. The CDR3 contains 14 residues. V was pared by 7 bases and J by 4 bases, with 5 bases of the junction left unmatched. The V gene's germline CDR1 is DFQATT and CDR2 SNEGSKA (reference sequence). Here the CDR3 DNA reads TGCAGTGAGACTAGCGGGAGTGGTTACAATGAGCAGTTCTTC. Translating gives CSETSGSGYNEQFF.

This chain connects TRBV20-1 to TRBJ2-3; 9 bases are a match to TRBD2. This CDR3 has 16 residues. J was trimmed by 4 bases and V by 5 bases; bases with no gene match: 13. Per germline, CDR1 DFQATT and CDR2 SNEGSKA (reference sequence). The DNA of the CDR3 is TGCAGTGCTTCCGCCGGGGTGATAGCGGGAGCAGATACGCAGTATTTT. Its translation: CSASAGVIAGADTQYF.

CDR3 sequence reads: CASSFAGGTYEQYF. Written as DNA, the CDR3 is TGTGCCAGCAGCTTCGCCGGGGGAACCTACGAGCAGTACTTC. This rearrangement joins TRBV7-3 to TRBJ2-7; D is perhaps TRBD2 (6 bases). Trimming left V 3 bases short and J 2 bases short, with 11 bases between. This CDR3 has 14 amino acids. Germline V lookup: CDR1 SGHTA, CDR2 FQGTGA.

V is TRBV20-1 and J is TRBJ1-1; D remains ambiguous. With 0 bases removed from V and 5 bases from J, the gap between germline ends came to 10 bases. This CDR3 has 13 amino acids. Germline values: CDR1 DFQATT, CDR2 SNEGSKA (reference sequence). CDR3 nucleotide sequence: TGCAGTGCTAGAGAGAGTGGAAGGACTGAAGCTTTCTTT. Protein product: CSARESGRTEAFF.

The chain couples TRBV5-1 to TRBJ1-2, with a weak D call TRBD1 (6 bases). Deletions cut 5 bases from V and 6 bases from J, with 17 bases between. Looked up from germline, CDR1 is SGHRS and CDR2 is YFSETQ. This CDR3 has 14 amino acids. CDR3 in amino acids: CASSPTRQADGYTF. DNA for the CDR3: TGCGCCAGCAGTCCAACGAGACAGGCAGATGGCTACACCTTC.

This rearrangement joins TRBV25-1 to TRBJ2-6, with D possibly TRBD1 on 7 matching bases. CDR1 is MGHDK and CDR2 is SYGVNS in the germline V gene. The CDR3 covers 15 residues. V lost 6 bases to trimming and J lost 1 base, with 10 bases between them. CDR3 sequence (DNA): TGTGCCAGCAGCCCAGGGGGGTCTGGGGCCAACGTCCTGACTTTC. Translated: CASSPGGSGANVLTF.

This sequence joins TRBV7-2 and TRBJ1-5, with TRBD1 matching over 7 bases. Unmatched junction bases numbered 1, after V lost 4 bases and J lost 4 bases. Per germline, CDR1 SGHTA and CDR2 FQGNSA. The CDR3 contains 13 residues. In DNA, the CDR3 is TGTGCCAGCAGCTCGGACAGGAATCAGCCCCAGCATTTT. Its protein product is CASSSDRNQPQHF.

Only one count was recorded for this clonotype. The rearrangement links TRBV10-3 to TRBJ2-1, with TRBD2 identical over 12 bases. V shed 5 bases, J shed 4 bases, and the junction held 3 bases outside the gene matches. The germline V gene has CDR1 ENHRY and CDR2 SYGVKD. The CDR3 has 15 residues. The DNA for the CDR3 is TGTGCCATCAGTACTAGCGGGGGGAATTACAATGAGCAGTTCTTC. This translates into CAISTSGGNYNEQFF.

This clonotype showed up just once. The rearrangement links TRBV19 to TRBJ1-1, with 7 positions matching TRBD1. Germline assignment: CDR1 LNHDA and CDR2 SQIVND (reference sequence). The ends lost 0 bases at V and 0 bases at J; junction bases unmatched: 7. The CDR3 sequence is 17 residues long. The CDR3: CASSIDRGQRMNTEAFF. CDR3 coding DNA: TGTGCCAGTAGTATAGATAGGGGACAGAGGATGAACACTGAAGCTTTCTTT.

The chain joins TRBV12-3 or TRBV12-4 to TRBJ2-7, with 7 bases lining up with TRBD2. The CDR3 consists of 14 residues. The V segment lost 9 bases and the J segment 2 bases; nucleotides outside the gene matches: 10. The CDR3 DNA sequence: TGTGCCAGTAAGGGGAGCGGGGCGGCCTACGAGCAGTACTTC. Its translation: CASKGSGAAYEQYF.